This T cell receptor beta chain was recorded in a study of early T cells in non-severe SARS-CoV-2 infection. The overall study: Sequenced material consisted of bulk RNA (from unsorted whole blood), and chains were unpaired.

Trimming took off 8 bases at V and 4 bases at J, with 10 bases between the two ends. This CDR3 contains 12 residues. Germline CDR1 and CDR2: LGHNT and FRNRAP. TCRdb re-called the 5' RACE reads through MiXCR, storing one row per CDR3 protein. This sample has about 68,000 distinct CDR3 sequences, with around 9.9% found just once. The sequenced material came from whole blood. The chain uses TRBV12-5 and TRBJ2-3, with D perhaps TRBD1 (6 bases). This receptor was identified in an adult who was a healthcare worker with PCR-confirmed SARS-CoV-2 infection or an uninfected control (not recorded which). The CDR3 coding sequence is TGTGCTAGTTGCAGGGGATCAGATACGCAGTATTTT. This sequence encodes CASCRGSDTQYF.